Listed below are T cell receptor beta chains from one sample, sequenced in a study of blood T cells in healthy people across ages. MiXCR, run by TCRdb on the 5' RACE reads, gives a single entry per CDR3 protein. The sample has about 1.8 million distinct CDR3 sequences; roughly 50% are singletons. Source material: blood. The receptors originated from a middle-aged woman in good health. Both conserved end residues are part of each CDR3. A D gene is named only where the DNA matches it firmly. Expanded clones get a size class; other rows say once, few or many, or leave the size out.

size: .; D: TRBD2; V: TRBV7-2; J: TRBJ2-7; DNA: TGTGCCAGCAGCTTACCCCCGAGTAGCGGGAGGACGTACGAGCAGTACTTC; CDR3: CASSLPPSSGRTYEQYF
size: .; D: .; V: TRBV27; J: TRBJ1-1; DNA: TGTGCCAGCAGCCTTACTTGGCGGATGAACACTGAAGCTTTCTTT; CDR3: CASSLTWRMNTEAFF
size: few; D: TRBD2; V: TRBV9; J: TRBJ2-3; DNA: TGTGCCAGCAGCGCAGGAAGGACATCGCGGGAGACGCAGTATTTT; CDR3: CASSAGRTSRETQYF
size: few; D: TRBD1; V: TRBV20-1; J: TRBJ2-1; DNA: TGCAGTACCGGGACAGGGGCCTACAATGAGCAGTTCTTC; CDR3: CSTGTGAYNEQFF
size: .; D: TRBD1; V: TRBV28; J: TRBJ1-1; DNA: TGTGCCAGCAGTTTTTCCCAGGGGGGAACTGAAGCTTTCTTT; CDR3: CASSFSQGGTEAFF
size: few; D: TRBD1; V: TRBV5-6; J: TRBJ2-7; DNA: TGTGCCAGCAGCTCACAGGGGAGCAACGAGCAGTACTTC; CDR3: CASSSQGSNEQYF
size: .; D: .; V: TRBV5-1; J: TRBJ2-5; DNA: TGCGCCAGCGGGATAAACGGGGCGCCCCAAGAGACCCAGTACTTC; CDR3: CASGINGAPQETQYF
size: .; D: .; V: TRBV21-1; J: TRBJ2-5; DNA: TGTGCCAGCAGCAAATCGGGCAGGGGGCGAGAGACCCAGTACTTC; CDR3: CASSKSGRGRETQYF
size: few; D: .; V: TRBV5-1; J: TRBJ2-5; DNA: TGCGCCAGCAGCTTTCGTTCGCAGAGCGGAGAGACCCAGTACTTC; CDR3: CASSFRSQSGETQYF
size: .; D: .; V: TRBV12-5; J: TRBJ2-7; DNA: TGTGCTAGTGGTTTGCGTAGGGGGACCTACAATGAGCAGTACTTC; CDR3: CASGLRRGTYNEQYF
size: once; D: .; V: TRBV3-1; J: TRBJ2-7; DNA: TGTGCCAGCAGCCAAGCTAGCAGGGGCTACGAGCAGTACTTC; CDR3: CASSQASRGYEQYF
size: few; D: .; V: TRBV6-2/TRBV6-3; J: TRBJ2-7; DNA: TGTGCCAGCAGTTACCACATTACCGGGACTGAGGATTTTGAGCAGTACTTC; CDR3: CASSYHITGTEDFEQYF
size: .; D: TRBD2; V: TRBV11-2; J: TRBJ2-5; DNA: TGTGCCAGCAGCTTGGAGCGGGGGAGCTTTGAGACCCAGTACTTC; CDR3: CASSLERGSFETQYF
size: .; D: .; V: TRBV21-1; J: TRBJ2-5; DNA: TGTGCCAGCCTTCCCTCGATGACAGGGGTGGGAGAGACCCAGTACTTC; CDR3: CASLPSMTGVGETQYF
size: .; D: .; V: TRBV11-2; J: TRBJ2-7; DNA: TGTGCCAGCAGCTTAGTTAACCCAGGCCCGCGCTCCTACGAGCAGTACTTC; CDR3: CASSLVNPGPRSYEQYF
size: .; D: .; V: TRBV7-2; J: TRBJ2-5; DNA: TGTGCCAGCAGCTTAGCAGGCGGCAGGGTGGAGACCCAGTACTTC; CDR3: CASSLAGGRVETQYF
size: .; D: TRBD1; V: TRBV6-6; J: TRBJ2-7; DNA: TGTGCCAGCAGTTACTCTGACAGGGGGCGTTCCTACGAGCAGTACTTC; CDR3: CASSYSDRGRSYEQYF
size: .; D: .; V: TRBV5-4; J: TRBJ2-7; DNA: TGTGCCAGCAGCCCTCGTCGAGGGGTAAACGAGCAGTACTTC; CDR3: CASSPRRGVNEQYF
size: .; D: TRBD2; V: TRBV11-2; J: TRBJ2-1; DNA: TGTGCCAGCAGCTTTCCTAGCGGGGGGGCCGAGGATGAGCAGTTCTTC; CDR3: CASSFPSGGAEDEQFF
size: .; D: TRBD1; V: TRBV29-1; J: TRBJ1-5; DNA: TGCAGCGTCGCCGAGACAGGGGAGGATCAGCCCCAGCATTTT; CDR3: CSVAETGEDQPQHF
size: .; D: TRBD1; V: TRBV9; J: TRBJ2-7; DNA: TGTGCCAGCAGCGTAGATGCATCCTACCCGGGACAGGACCGCTACGAGCAGTACTTC; CDR3: CASSVDASYPGQDRYEQYF
size: .; D: .; V: TRBV18; J: TRBJ2-1; DNA: TGTGCCAGCTCTTCCGTCTTAGCTGAGCAGTTCTTC; CDR3: CASSSVLAEQFF
size: .; D: .; V: TRBV4-3; J: TRBJ2-2; DNA: TGCGCCAGCAGCCAACTGCTAGCGACCGGGGAGCTGTTTTTT; CDR3: CASSQLLATGELFF
size: .; D: .; V: TRBV21-1; J: TRBJ2-1; DNA: TGTGCCAGCACTCGCACGGGCAGGAGCTCCTACAATGAGCAGTTCTTC; CDR3: CASTRTGRSSYNEQFF
size: .; D: .; V: TRBV5-1; J: TRBJ2-3; DNA: TGCGCCAGCAGCTTGCGGGGCACATCCGGAGATACGCAGTATTTT; CDR3: CASSLRGTSGDTQYF
size: .; D: .; V: TRBV20-1; J: TRBJ2-3; DNA: TGCAGGGCGACTAGCACAGATACGCAGTATTTT; CDR3: CRATSTDTQYF
size: .; D: .; V: TRBV21-1; J: TRBJ2-3; DNA: TGTGCCAGCAGCCTAGTAAGAGGAATCCTCCAAAACACAGATACGCAGTATTTT; CDR3: CASSLVRGILQNTDTQYF
size: few; D: .; V: TRBV7-9; J: TRBJ1-1; DNA: TGTGCCAGCAGCTTATTGACAGTAACTGAAGCTTTCTTT; CDR3: CASSLLTVTEAFF
size: .; D: .; V: TRBV5-1; J: TRBJ2-7; DNA: TGCGCCAGCAGTATCTCGACAGACTCCTACGAGCAGTACTTC; CDR3: CASSISTDSYEQYF
size: .; D: .; V: TRBV20-1; J: TRBJ2-5; DNA: TGCAGTGCTCGGACAGGGAGGGGGACCCAGTACTTC; CDR3: CSARTGRGTQYF
size: few; D: .; V: TRBV9; J: TRBJ2-3; DNA: TGTGCCAGCAGCCTGAGACTAGTTCCAGATACGCAGTATTTT; CDR3: CASSLRLVPDTQYF
size: few; D: .; V: TRBV20-1; J: TRBJ1-2; DNA: TGCAGTGCTAGGAAACAAGGACAGATTAACTATGGCTACACCTTC; CDR3: CSARKQGQINYGYTF
size: .; D: .; V: TRBV18; J: TRBJ2-3; DNA: TGTGCCAGCTCACCTTACAGCCCCACAGATACGCAGTATTTT; CDR3: CASSPYSPTDTQYF
size: .; D: .; V: TRBV11-1; J: TRBJ2-1; DNA: TGTGCCAGCAGTACCGGATGGGGTGTCAATGAGCAGTTCTTC; CDR3: CASSTGWGVNEQFF
size: .; D: .; V: TRBV4-2; J: TRBJ2-3; DNA: TGTGCCAGCAGCCCCCAGCCCCCACATAACCCCACAGATACGCAGTATTTT; CDR3: CASSPQPPHNPTDTQYF
size: .; D: .; V: TRBV14; J: TRBJ2-3; DNA: TGTGCCAGCAGCCAAGGGACACCGACCGATACGCAGTATTTT; CDR3: CASSQGTPTDTQYF
size: .; D: .; V: TRBV21-1; J: TRBJ2-5; DNA: TGTGCCAGCAGCCGGACAGTCCCGGGGGAAGAGACCCAGTACTTC; CDR3: CASSRTVPGEETQYF
size: .; D: TRBD2; V: TRBV14; J: TRBJ2-1; DNA: TGTGCCAGCAGCCAAGAACCCCCTCTAGCGGGGGGACGGTATGAGCAGTTCTTC; CDR3: CASSQEPPLAGGRYEQFF
size: .; D: TRBD2; V: TRBV24-1; J: TRBJ2-3; DNA: TGTGCCACCAGTGATCTGGGACTAGCGGGGGCGGATACGCAGTATTTT; CDR3: CATSDLGLAGADTQYF
size: .; D: .; V: TRBV7-8; J: TRBJ1-5; DNA: TGTGCCAGCAGCTTAGTGGGGGGGACCTTTAGCAATCAGCCCCAGCATTTT; CDR3: CASSLVGGTFSNQPQHF
size: few; D: TRBD1; V: TRBV7-2; J: TRBJ2-4; DNA: TGTGCCAGCAGCTTAGAAGGGACAGGGTCGTACATTCAGTACTTC; CDR3: CASSLEGTGSYIQYF
size: .; D: .; V: TRBV12-3/TRBV12-4; J: TRBJ1-2; DNA: TGTGCCACCCTGGGCAGGCGGAACTATGGCTACACCTTC; CDR3: CATLGRRNYGYTF
size: .; D: .; V: TRBV6-2/TRBV6-3; J: TRBJ2-6; DNA: TGTGCCAGCAGAGGGGTCCTCTCCTCTGGGGCCAACGTCCTGACTTTC; CDR3: CASRGVLSSGANVLTF
size: few; D: .; V: TRBV27; J: TRBJ2-7; DNA: TGTGCCAGCAGTTTAACAGCGGTAATAGGGGAGCAGTACTTC; CDR3: CASSLTAVIGEQYF
size: .; D: .; V: TRBV5-1; J: TRBJ2-3; DNA: TGCGCCAGCAGCTTGCGGGACAATCTCAGGGATACGCAGTATTTT; CDR3: CASSLRDNLRDTQYF
size: few; D: .; V: TRBV7-2; J: TRBJ2-5; DNA: TGTGCCAGCAGCTTAGAGCAGCTTGGGGAGACCCAGTACTTC; CDR3: CASSLEQLGETQYF